Presented here are 18 T cell receptor beta chains from one specimen sequenced in a study of blood T cell repertoires in COVID-19. Produced via immunoSEQ multiplex PCR; TCRdb's table is partial and in-frame only. Here the sample spans roughly 250,000 clones, approximately 83% being singletons. The sequencing input was PBMCs or T cells enriched from blood (not recorded which). The source is a woman aged 30 to 39 who had recovered from COVID-19.

This rearrangement joins TRBV11-2 to TRBJ1-3; TRBD1 aligns across 7 bases. This CDR3 has 15 amino acids. Looked up from germline, CDR1 is SGHAT and CDR2 is FQNNGV. V was clipped by 4 bases and J by 5 bases; unmatched bases: 8. CDR3 in amino acids: CASSSRQGERNTIYF. The CDR3 bases are TGTGCCAGCAGCTCCCGACAGGGAGAGAGAAACACCATATATTTT.

This chain uses TRBV5-4 with TRBJ2-7; D is possibly TRBD2 (6 bases). This CDR3 is 14 amino acids long. Germline values: CDR1 SGHNT, CDR2 YYREEE (reference sequence). The V and J ends lost 5 bases and 0 bases respectively, with 12 bases between them. In nucleotides, the CDR3 is TGTGCCAGCAGACCGCGGGAATCCTCCTACGAGCAGTACTTC. Its protein product is CASRPRESSYEQYF.

The count of this clone is one. This chain connects TRBV7-8 to TRBJ2-5, with unresolved D. The length of the CDR3 is 13 residues. V dropped 1 base and J dropped 2 bases, with 5 bases sitting between them. Germline V gives CDR1 SGHVS, CDR2 FQNEAQ. The CDR3 protein is CASSLGPQETQYF. DNA for the CDR3: TGTGCCAGCAGCTTAGGGCCGCAAGAGACCCAGTACTTC.

V gene TRBV7-6 combines with J gene TRBJ1-1; no clear D. Germline assignment: CDR1 SGHVS and CDR2 FNYEAQ. The V end lost 4 bases, the J end lost 9 bases, and 24 bases lay between the germline ends. The CDR3 has 16 residues. The CDR3 is CASSSRSGKAIRKAFF. The CDR3 DNA follows: TGTGCCAGCAGCTCACGGTCGGGTAAGGCAATCCGCAAAGCTTTCTTT.

This rearrangement joins TRBV19 to TRBJ1-3; possible D gene TRBD1, 5 bases. CDR1 and CDR2 (germline): LNHDA, SQIVND (reference sequence). The V end was cut by 3 bases, the J end by 2 bases, with 8 bases between. The CDR3 loop spans 14 amino acids. The CDR3 DNA is TGTGCCAGTAGTATGGGGCTTGCTGGAAACACCATATATTTT. It codes for CASSMGLAGNTIYF.

The chain joins TRBV7-9 to TRBJ1-1; maybe TRBD1 (6 bases). Germline values: CDR1 SEHNR, CDR2 FQNEAQ (reference sequence). The CDR3 runs to 15 residues. Trimming removed 5 bases from V and 0 bases from J, with 13 bases in between. CDR3 protein: CASSITGFLNTEAFF. CDR3 coding DNA: TGTGCCAGCAGCATTACAGGGTTTCTGAACACTGAAGCTTTCTTT.

The chain recombines TRBV5-1 with TRBJ2-7, with 9 bases aligning to TRBD1. Germline V CDR1 and CDR2: SGHRS, YFSETQ. The CDR3 has 14 amino acids. V was pared by 0 bases and J by 6 bases, with 4 bases of the junction left unmatched. CDR3 loop: CASSLGDRVGEQYF. CDR3 bases: TGCGCCAGCAGCTTGGGGGACAGGGTAGGCGAGCAGTACTTC.

The V and J genes are TRBV28 and TRBJ2-2; unclear D gene. Trimming took off 3 bases at V and 5 bases at J, with 4 bases between the two ends. The CDR3 consists of 12 residues. Germline-derived CDR1 and CDR2 are MDHEN and SYDVKM. This CDR3 is CASSFETGELFF. DNA for the CDR3: TGTGCCAGCAGTTTTGAGACCGGGGAGCTGTTTTTT.

The V gene is TRBV4-1, the J gene TRBJ2-1; TRBD2 aligns across 7 bases. The CDR3 has 13 residues. V lost 4 bases to trimming and J lost 12 bases; unmatched junction nucleotides: 9. Germline V gives CDR1 MGHRA, CDR2 YSYEKL. The CDR3, as DNA: TGCGCCAGCAGCCCACCGGACGGGAGGTGGCAGTTCTTC. Encoded protein: CASSPPDGRWQFF.

This clone was recorded many times. CDR3: CASSFGGGDGSYEQYF. The CDR3, as DNA: TGTGCCAGCAGTTTCGGAGGAGGGGATGGGTCCTACGAGCAGTACTTC. The chain employs TRBV28 and TRBJ2-7; D possibly corresponds to TRBD2 (6 bases). This CDR3 has 16 residues. Trimming removed 3 bases at V and 1 base at J, with 16 bases between. Germline lookup yields CDR1 MDHEN and CDR2 SYDVKM.

The table lists this clone with a count of one. The chain couples TRBV3-1 (or the pseudogene TRBV3-2) to TRBJ2-1, with TRBD2 identical over 11 bases. The J segment lost 8 bases and the V segment lost 2 bases, leaving 8 bases of the junction unmatched. Germline assignment: CDR1 LGHDT and CDR2 YNNKEL (reference sequence). The CDR3 is 16 amino acids. The CDR3 loop is CASSQSLAGVSYEQFF. The CDR3 region has the DNA TGTGCCAGCAGCCAATCACTAGCGGGAGTTTCCTATGAGCAGTTCTTC.

For the CDR3, the DNA is TGTGCCAGCAGCGTAGAGCCGGGTTCTAACTATGGCTACACCTTC. Translation gives CASSVEPGSNYGYTF. The rearrangement links TRBV9 to TRBJ1-2; the D is unclear. The length of the CDR3 is 15 residues. Germline V gives CDR1 SGDLS, CDR2 YYNGEE. V was trimmed by 0 bases and J by 0 bases, leaving 9 bases between them.

This chain links TRBV29-1 with TRBJ2-2, with D maybe TRBD1 (6 bases). Germline CDR1 reads SQVTM; CDR2 reads ANQGSEA. This CDR3 has 14 residues. Trimming shortened V by 4 bases and J by 2 bases, and 11 bases separated the two germline ends. The CDR3 sequence is CSVGPGHNTGELFF. The CDR3 DNA is TGCAGCGTTGGACCGGGACACAACACCGGGGAGCTGTTTTTT.

The V call is TRBV19, the J call TRBJ1-1; 7 nucleotides align to TRBD1. From germline, CDR1 is LNHDA and CDR2 SQIVND (reference sequence). Losses at the gene ends were 4 bases for V and 3 bases for J; bases not matched to a gene: 2. The length of the CDR3 is 13 residues. The CDR3 nucleotides read TGTGCCAGTAGTAACGACAGGGACACTGAAGCTTTCTTT. It codes for CASSNDRDTEAFF.

As for this clone: One junction end disagrees with the germline gene, perhaps due to a read error. The chain joins TRBV6-5 to TRBJ1-2; D perhaps matches TRBD1 (5 bases). CDR1 MNHEY and CDR2 SVGAGI come from the germline V gene. CDR3 length: 13 amino acids. The CDR3 DNA reads TGTGCCAGCAGTTACGGGAGGGGCTATGGCCACACCTTC. It yields the protein CASSYGRGYGHTF.

This chain connects TRBV7-8 to TRBJ1-3, with unresolved D. The CDR3 spans 13 residues. Germline assignment: CDR1 SGHVS and CDR2 FQNEAQ. Trimming cost V 5 bases and J 3 bases, with 8 bases left between them. CDR3 nucleotide sequence: TGTGCCAGCAGCCCGCGCCTTGGAAACACCATATATTTT. Translating it yields CASSPRLGNTIYF. Using reference TRBV7-8 and TRBJ1-3 for the parts outside the CDR3, the full variable domain is GAGVSQSPRYKVAKRGQDVALRCDPISGHVSLFWYQQALGQGPEFLTYFQNEAQLDKSGLPSDRFFAERPEGSVSTLKIQRTQQEDSAVYLCASSPRLGNTIYFGEGSWLTVV.

The genes are TRBV19 and TRBJ2-3; TRBD2 aligns across 12 bases. Germline loops: CDR1 LNHDA, CDR2 SQIVND (reference sequence). This CDR3 has 16 residues. After removal of 5 bases from V and 5 bases from J, the junction contained 8 bases not matched to a gene. CDR3 sequence reads: CASSLPSGGARDTQYF. CDR3 DNA: TGTGCCAGTAGTTTGCCTAGCGGGGGGGCACGAGATACGCAGTATTTT.

The chain links TRBV29-1 to TRBJ2-2, with a weak D call TRBD2 (6 bases). The CDR3 runs 15 residues. Germline values: CDR1 SQVTM, CDR2 ANQGSEA. Trimming shortened V by 4 bases and J by 6 bases, and 18 bases separated the two germline ends. CDR3 bases: TGCAGCGTTGTAAATCCGGCAGGGAGGTCCGGGGAGCTGTTTTTT. It codes for CSVVNPAGRSGELFF.